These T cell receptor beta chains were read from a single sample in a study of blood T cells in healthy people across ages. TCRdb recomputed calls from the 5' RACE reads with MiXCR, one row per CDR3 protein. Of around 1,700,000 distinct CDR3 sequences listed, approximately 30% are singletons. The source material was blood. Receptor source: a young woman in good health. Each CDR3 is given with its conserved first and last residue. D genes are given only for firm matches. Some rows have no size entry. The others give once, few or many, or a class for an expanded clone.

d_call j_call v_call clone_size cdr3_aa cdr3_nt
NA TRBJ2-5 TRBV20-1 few CSARDRLDLGTQYF TGCAGTGCTAGGGATCGACTGGACCTCGGGACCCAGTACTTC
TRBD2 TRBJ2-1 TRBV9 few CASSVDIAGGYNEQFF TGTGCCAGCAGCGTAGATATAGCGGGGGGTTACAATGAGCAGTTCTTC
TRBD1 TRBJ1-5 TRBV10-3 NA CAISMRQGAQPQHF TGTGCCATCAGTATGCGACAGGGGGCTCAGCCCCAGCATTTT
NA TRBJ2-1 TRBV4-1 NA CASSQGRGSSYNEQFF TGCGCCAGCAGCCAAGGGCGGGGAAGCTCCTACAATGAGCAGTTCTTC
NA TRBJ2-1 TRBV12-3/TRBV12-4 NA CASSSRAAVRDEQFF TGTGCCAGCAGTTCCCGGGCCGCGGTTAGGGATGAGCAGTTCTTC
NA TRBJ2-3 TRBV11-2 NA CASSLVGGVTDTQYF TGTGCCAGCAGCTTAGTAGGGGGGGTCACAGATACGCAGTATTTT
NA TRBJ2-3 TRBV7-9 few CASSLGAPSDTQYF TGTGCCAGCAGCTTAGGAGCTCCATCAGATACGCAGTATTTT
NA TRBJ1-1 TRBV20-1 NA CSAPGREEAFF TGCAGTGCTCCCGGCCGCGAGGAAGCTTTCTTT
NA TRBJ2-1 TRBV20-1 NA CSANGGLMGNEQFF TGCAGTGCAAACGGGGGCCTAATGGGGAATGAGCAGTTCTTC
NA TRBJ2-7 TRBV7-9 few CAGSPDGPYEQYF TGTGCCGGCAGCCCGGACGGGCCCTACGAGCAGTACTTC
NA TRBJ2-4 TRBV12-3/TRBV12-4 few CASSPTWVAKNIQYF TGTGCCAGCAGTCCTACGTGGGTAGCCAAAAACATTCAGTACTTC
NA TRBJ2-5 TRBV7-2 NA CASSLPTLRRGGQETQYF TGTGCCAGCAGCTTACCCACCCTCAGAAGGGGAGGCCAAGAGACCCAGTACTTC
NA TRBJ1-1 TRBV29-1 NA CSRVFGGRGTEAFF TGCAGCAGAGTTTTTGGGGGGCGCGGAACTGAAGCTTTCTTT
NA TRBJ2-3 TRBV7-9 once CASSFGFSSADTQYF TGTGCCAGCAGCTTTGGTTTCTCTAGCGCAGATACGCAGTATTTT
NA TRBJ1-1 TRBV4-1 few CASSQEGGRGDTEAFF TGCGCCAGCAGCCAGGAGGGCGGGAGGGGGGACACTGAAGCTTTCTTT
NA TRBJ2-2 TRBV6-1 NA CASSEMPNTGELFF TGTGCCAGCAGTGAAATGCCCAACACCGGGGAGCTGTTTTTT
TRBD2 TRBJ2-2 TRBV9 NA CASSWSGSLAGELFF TGTGCCAGCAGCTGGAGCGGGAGCTTAGCCGGGGAGCTGTTTTTT
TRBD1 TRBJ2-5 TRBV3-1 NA CASSQEQGAAQYF TGTGCCAGCAGCCAAGAACAGGGGGCAGCCCAGTACTTC